This TCR beta chain was retrieved from a study of human T cells and chemical hapten exposure. For the study at large: A patient group, mainly female, showed alopecia areata, totalis or universalis.

From the RACE reads, TCRdb called clonotypes with MiXCR, one entry per CDR3 protein. The sample yields over 55,000 distinct CDR3 sequences, over 8.5% seen once. This clonotype was recorded at least ten times. Time point noted: patch test 3, about 24 weeks after DPC sensitization. Indicated treatment: therapeutic diphenylcyclopropenone sensitization with weekly scalp DPC. V gave up 1 base and J gave up 7 bases; unmatched junction bases: 6. CDR3 size: 14 residues. The sequences come from whole blood, collected in connection with sensitization to the hapten diphenylcyclopropenone (DPC). This sequence joins TRBV12-3 or TRBV12-4 and TRBJ1-1; 7 positions agree with TRBD1. The TCR comes from a woman aged 50 to 60 with alopecia areata. Some clones in this sample may be carry-over from other donors' samples. The CDR3 coding sequence is TGTGCCAGCAGTTTAGGATCAGGGGGGTATGAAGCTTTCTTT. Protein product: CASSLGSGGYEAFF.